This T cell receptor beta chain was sequenced during a study of CD8 T cells in Susac syndrome. Study-wide background: Sequencing included Susac syndrome patients, six of them with active disease and under ten in remission. Patients with Susac syndrome, at blood draw, were therapy-naive, on corticosteroids, or on intravenous immunoglobulin alone.

Reverse transcription of about 0.5 to 1 ug RNA used random hexamers. MiXCR, run by TCRdb on the immunoSEQ multiplex PCR reads, gives a single entry per CDR3 protein. Seen here are under 200,000 distinct CDR3 sequences, about 91% observed once, and the top ten hold about 0.1%. On this clonotype itself: Antigen: not known.

Findings and caveats of the study: In Susac syndrome, the CD4+ T cell repertoires did not show clonal expansion.

Material: CD4+ T cells from PBMCs. The TCR was taken from a human donor with Susac syndrome.

The CDR3 nucleotides read TGTGCCAGCAGTTCCATTGGGGGCACGGGCGAGCAGTACTTC. The encoded protein is CASSSIGGTGEQYF. The V call is TRBV6-6, the J call TRBJ2-7; tentatively, D is TRBD1 (6 bases). Germline CDR1 reads MNHNY; CDR2 reads SVGAGI (reference sequence). The V end was cut by 4 bases, the J end by 6 bases, with 16 bases between. This CDR3 region has 14 residues.